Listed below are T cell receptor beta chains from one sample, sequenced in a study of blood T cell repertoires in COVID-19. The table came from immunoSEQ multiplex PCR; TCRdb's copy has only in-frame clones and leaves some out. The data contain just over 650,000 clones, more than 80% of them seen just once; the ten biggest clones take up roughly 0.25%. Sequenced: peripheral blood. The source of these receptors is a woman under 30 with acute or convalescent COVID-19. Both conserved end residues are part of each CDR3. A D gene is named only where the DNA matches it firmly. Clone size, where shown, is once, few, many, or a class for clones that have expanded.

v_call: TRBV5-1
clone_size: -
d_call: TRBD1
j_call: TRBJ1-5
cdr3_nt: TGCGCCAGCAGCTTGGGGCAGGGGGGCGATCAGCCCCAGCATTTT
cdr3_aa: CASSLGQGGDQPQHF

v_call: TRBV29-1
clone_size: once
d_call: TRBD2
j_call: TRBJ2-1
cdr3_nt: TGCAGCGTTGACGTAGCGGGGGTAGTCAATGAGCAGTTCTTC
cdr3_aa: CSVDVAGVVNEQFF

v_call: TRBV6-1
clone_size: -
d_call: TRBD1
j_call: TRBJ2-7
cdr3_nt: TGTGCCAGCAGTGAAGCCTATGGACAGGCCTACGAGCAGTACTTC
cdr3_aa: CASSEAYGQAYEQYF

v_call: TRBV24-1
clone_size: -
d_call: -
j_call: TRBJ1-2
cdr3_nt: TGTGCCACCAGTGATTGGTCCCTCCGGTATGGCTACACCTTC
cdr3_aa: CATSDWSLRYGYTF

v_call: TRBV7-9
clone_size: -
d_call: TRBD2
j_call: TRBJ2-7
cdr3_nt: TGTGCCAGCAGCCACTCCGGGACTAGCGGGTACGAGCAGTACTTC
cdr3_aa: CASSHSGTSGYEQYF

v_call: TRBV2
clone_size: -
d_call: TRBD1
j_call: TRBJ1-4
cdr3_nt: TGTGCCAGCAGCTCCGACAGGGGTAATGAAAAACTGTTTTTT
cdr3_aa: CASSSDRGNEKLFF

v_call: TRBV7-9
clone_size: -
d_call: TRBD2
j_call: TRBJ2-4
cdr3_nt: TGTGCCAGCAGCTTAGCTGGCAGGGAGGGCATTCAGTACTTC
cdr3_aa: CASSLAGREGIQYF

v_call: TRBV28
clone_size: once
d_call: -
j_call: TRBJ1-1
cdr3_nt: TGTGCCAGCAGTCTTGGACAGCAGAACACTGAAGCTTTCTTT
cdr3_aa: CASSLGQQNTEAFF

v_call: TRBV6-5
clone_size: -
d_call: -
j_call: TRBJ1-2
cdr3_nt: TGTGCCAGCAGAGGTTTTGGAGGGGTATATGGCTACACCTTC
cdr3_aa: CASRGFGGVYGYTF

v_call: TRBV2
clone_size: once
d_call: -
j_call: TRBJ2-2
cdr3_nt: TGTGCCAGCACACGCACAGGGAGTCTTACCGGGGAGCTGTTTTTT
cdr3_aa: CASTRTGSLTGELFF

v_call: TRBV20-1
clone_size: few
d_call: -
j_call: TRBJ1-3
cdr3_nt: TGCAGTGCGCTTGGGGGGAACACCATATATTTT
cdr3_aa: CSALGGNTIYF

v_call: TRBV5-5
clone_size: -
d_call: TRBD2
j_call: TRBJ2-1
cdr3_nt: TGTGCCAGCAGCACAGCGGGGGGAGTTGAGCAGTTCTTC
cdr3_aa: CASSTAGGVEQFF

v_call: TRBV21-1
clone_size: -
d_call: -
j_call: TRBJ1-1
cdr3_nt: TGTGCCAGCAGCAAAGCGAACCGGGACAGGGCAACAAACGACACTGAAGCTTTCTTT
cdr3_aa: CASSKANRDRATNDTEAFF

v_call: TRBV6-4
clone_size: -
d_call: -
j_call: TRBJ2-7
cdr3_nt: TGTGCCAGCAGTGAACCCTCTTTAATTTTCAGATTCGAAGACTTC
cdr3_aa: CASSEPSLIFRFEDF

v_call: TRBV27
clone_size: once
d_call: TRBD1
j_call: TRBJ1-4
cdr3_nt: TGTGCCAGCAGTTTATCGCGAGGACAGGGGACAGGTGAAAAACTGTTTTTT
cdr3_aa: CASSLSRGQGTGEKLFF

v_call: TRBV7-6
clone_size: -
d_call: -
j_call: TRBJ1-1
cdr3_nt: TGTGCCAGCAGCTTAGTTGGGGGGGGATTTACTGAAGCTTTCTTT
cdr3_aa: CASSLVGGGFTEAFF

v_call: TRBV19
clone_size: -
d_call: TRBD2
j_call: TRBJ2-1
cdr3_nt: TGTGCCAGTAGTTCGCGAGCCGGGGGGACCCGCTACAATGAGCAGTTCTTC
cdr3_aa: CASSSRAGGTRYNEQFF

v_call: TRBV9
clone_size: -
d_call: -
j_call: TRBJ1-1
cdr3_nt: TGTGCCAGCAGCGTAGTAAGGTCGGGGACTGAAGCTTTCTTT
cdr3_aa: CASSVVRSGTEAFF

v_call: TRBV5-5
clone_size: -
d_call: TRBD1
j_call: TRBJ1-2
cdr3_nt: TGTGCCAGCAGCTTGGTAGCCAGGGGGGTTGGCTACACCTTC
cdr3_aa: CASSLVARGVGYTF

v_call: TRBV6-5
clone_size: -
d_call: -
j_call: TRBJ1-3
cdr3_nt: TGTGTTACCTCCCAGGTGGCTGGAAACACCATATATTTT
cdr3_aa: CVTSQVAGNTIYF

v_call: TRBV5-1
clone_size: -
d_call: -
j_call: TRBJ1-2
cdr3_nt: TGCGCCAGCAGCTCCTCGTCAGGGAGCTACACCTTC
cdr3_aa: CASSSSSGSYTF

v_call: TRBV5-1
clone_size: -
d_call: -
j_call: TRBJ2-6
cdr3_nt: TGCGCCAGCAGCTTGGACTTCTCTGGGGCCAACGTCCTGACTTTC
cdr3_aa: CASSLDFSGANVLTF

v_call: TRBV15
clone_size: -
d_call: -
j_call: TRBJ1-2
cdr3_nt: TGTGCCACCAGCAGAGTTACAACAGGGTTAGGGCGCTATGGCTACACCTTC
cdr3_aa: CATSRVTTGLGRYGYTF

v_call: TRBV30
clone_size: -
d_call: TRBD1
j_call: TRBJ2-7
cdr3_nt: TGTGCCTGGACCGGGCAGGGGGCCTTCCACCAGTACTTC
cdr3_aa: CAWTGQGAFHQYF

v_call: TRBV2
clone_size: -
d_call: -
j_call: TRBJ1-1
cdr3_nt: TGTGCCAGCAGTGTAGAGGCTGCTGGTGGTGAAGCTTTCTTT
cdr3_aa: CASSVEAAGGEAFF

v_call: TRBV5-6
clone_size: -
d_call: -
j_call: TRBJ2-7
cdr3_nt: TGTGCCAGCAGCTTTGGCAGTCCCCACGAGCAGTACTTC
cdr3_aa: CASSFGSPHEQYF

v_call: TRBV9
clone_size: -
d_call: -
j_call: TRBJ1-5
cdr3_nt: TGTGCCAGCAGCCGCACAGGGAACAATCAGCCCCAGCATTTT
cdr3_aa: CASSRTGNNQPQHF

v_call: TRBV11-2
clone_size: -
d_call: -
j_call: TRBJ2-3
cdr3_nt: TGTGCCAGCAGCTTAGCAGTGGATACGCAGTATTTT
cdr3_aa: CASSLAVDTQYF

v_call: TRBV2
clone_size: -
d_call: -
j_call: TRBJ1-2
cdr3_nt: TGTGCCAGCATTCTCGGGAACTACACCTTC
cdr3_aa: CASILGNYTF

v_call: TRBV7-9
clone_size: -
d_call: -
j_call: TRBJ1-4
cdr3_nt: TGTGCCAGCAGCTTACGGCAGGGGAATGAAAAACTGTTTTTT
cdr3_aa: CASSLRQGNEKLFF

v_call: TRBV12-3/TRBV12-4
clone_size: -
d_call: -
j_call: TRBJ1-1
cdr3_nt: TGTGCCAGCAGTTTATTAGGGGGAGCTGAAGCTTTCTTT
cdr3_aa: CASSLLGGAEAFF

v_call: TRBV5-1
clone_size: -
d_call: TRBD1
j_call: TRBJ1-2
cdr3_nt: TGCGCCAGCAGCTCGACGCAGGGGGACTATGGCTACACCTTC
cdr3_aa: CASSSTQGDYGYTF

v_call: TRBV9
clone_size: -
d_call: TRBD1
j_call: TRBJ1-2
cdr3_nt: TGTGCCAGCAGCGTAGAGGGGACAGGTTATGGCTACACCTTC
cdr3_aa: CASSVEGTGYGYTF

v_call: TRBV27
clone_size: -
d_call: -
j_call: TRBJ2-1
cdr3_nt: TGTGCCAGCAAGGACTATACGAGCTCCTACAATGAGCAGTTCTTC
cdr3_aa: CASKDYTSSYNEQFF

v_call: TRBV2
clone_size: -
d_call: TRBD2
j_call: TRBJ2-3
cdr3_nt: TGTGCCAGCAAGGGTGAGAAGTGGGGACTAAGCACAGATACGCAGTATTTT
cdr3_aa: CASKGEKWGLSTDTQYF

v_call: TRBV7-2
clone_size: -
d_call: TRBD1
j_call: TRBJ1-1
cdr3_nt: TGTGCCAGCAGCCCCGCCCGGACAGGGCCAGAAGCTTTCTTT
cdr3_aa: CASSPARTGPEAFF

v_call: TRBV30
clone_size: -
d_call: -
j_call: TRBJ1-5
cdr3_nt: TGTGCCTGGAGTGACGGTTTCGGCGGTCAGCCCCAGCATTTT
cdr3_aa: CAWSDGFGGQPQHF

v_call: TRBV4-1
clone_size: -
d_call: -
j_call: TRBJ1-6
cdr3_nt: TGCGCCAGCAGCCAAGTCGGTCTGGTTCCCAATTCACCCCTCCACTTT
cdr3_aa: CASSQVGLVPNSPLHF

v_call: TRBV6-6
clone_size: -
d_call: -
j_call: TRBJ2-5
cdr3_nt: TGTGCCAGCAGATTACTGGGGGGGCCGCGGGAGACCCAGTACTTC
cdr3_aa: CASRLLGGPRETQYF

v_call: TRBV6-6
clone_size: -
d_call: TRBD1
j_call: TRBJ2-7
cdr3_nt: TGTGCCAGCAGTACTACAGGGGTCTACGAGCAGTACTTC
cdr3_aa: CASSTTGVYEQYF

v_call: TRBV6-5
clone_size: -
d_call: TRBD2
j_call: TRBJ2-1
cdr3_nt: TGTGCCAGCACTACGGGACTATATTCCAATGAGCAGTTCTTC
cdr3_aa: CASTTGLYSNEQFF

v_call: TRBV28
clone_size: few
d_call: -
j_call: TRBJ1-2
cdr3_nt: TGTGCCAGCCGGACGACACAGGGAAGTTACTACTATGGCTACACCTTC
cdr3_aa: CASRTTQGSYYYGYTF

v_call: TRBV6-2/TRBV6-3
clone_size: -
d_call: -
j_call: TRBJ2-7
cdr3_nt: TGTGCCAGCAGTTACGTCGGCGGAGGGTCCTACGAGCAGTACTTC
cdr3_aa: CASSYVGGGSYEQYF

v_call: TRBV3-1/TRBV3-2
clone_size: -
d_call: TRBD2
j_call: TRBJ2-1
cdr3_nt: TGTGCCAGCAGCCACCCAGCGGGGGGGTACAATGAGCAGTTCTTC
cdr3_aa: CASSHPAGGYNEQFF

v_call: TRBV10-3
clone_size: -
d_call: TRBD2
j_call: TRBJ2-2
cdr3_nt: TGTGCCATCTGGGACTACAACACCGGGGAGCTGTTTTTT
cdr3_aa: CAIWDYNTGELFF

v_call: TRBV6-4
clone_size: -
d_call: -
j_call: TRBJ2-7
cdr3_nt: TGTGCCAGCAGCCAATTACCGGGATCTCCTTACGAGCAGTACTTC
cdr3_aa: CASSQLPGSPYEQYF

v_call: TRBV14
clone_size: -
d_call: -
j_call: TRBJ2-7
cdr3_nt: TGTGCCAGCAGCCCGGAGCGGGTGAGCTCCTACGAGCAGTACTTC
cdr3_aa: CASSPERVSSYEQYF

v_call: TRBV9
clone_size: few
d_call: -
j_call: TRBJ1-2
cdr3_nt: TGTGCCAGCAGCGAACAGGGATGGTATGGCTACACCTTC
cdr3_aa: CASSEQGWYGYTF

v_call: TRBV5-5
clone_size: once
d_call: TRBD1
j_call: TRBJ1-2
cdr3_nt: TGTGCCAGCAGCGGGGGGACAGGGGTGATCTATGGCTACACCTTC
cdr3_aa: CASSGGTGVIYGYTF

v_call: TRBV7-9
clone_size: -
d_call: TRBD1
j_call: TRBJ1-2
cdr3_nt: TGTGCCAGCAGCGACACAGGGGCCTATGGCTACACCTTC
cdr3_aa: CASSDTGAYGYTF

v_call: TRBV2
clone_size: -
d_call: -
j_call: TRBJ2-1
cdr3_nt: TGTGCCAGCAGAGAGGCGGGTGGCTCCTACAATGAGCAGTTCTTC
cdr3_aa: CASREAGGSYNEQFF